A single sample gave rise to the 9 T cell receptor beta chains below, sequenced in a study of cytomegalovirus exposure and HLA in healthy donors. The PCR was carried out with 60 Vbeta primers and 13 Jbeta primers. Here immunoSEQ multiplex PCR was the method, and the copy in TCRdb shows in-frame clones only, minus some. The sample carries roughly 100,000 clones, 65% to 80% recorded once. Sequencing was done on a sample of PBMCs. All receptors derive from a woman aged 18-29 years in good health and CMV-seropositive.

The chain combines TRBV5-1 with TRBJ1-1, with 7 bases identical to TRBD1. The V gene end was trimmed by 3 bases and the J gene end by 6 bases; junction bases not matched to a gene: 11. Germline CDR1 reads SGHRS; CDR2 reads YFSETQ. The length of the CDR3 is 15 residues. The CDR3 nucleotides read TGCGCCAGCAGCTACAGGGGCCGGCGGGCGCCTGAAGCTTTCTTT. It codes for CASSYRGRRAPEAFF.

Here the CDR3 reads CASSLFGTSAFYEQYF. The CDR3, as DNA: TGTGCCAGCAGCTTGTTTGGGACTAGTGCGTTCTACGAGCAGTACTTC. The rearrangement joins TRBV5-4 to TRBJ2-7; 8 bases agree with TRBD2. Per germline, CDR1 SGHNT and CDR2 YYREEE (reference sequence). V lost 1 base and J lost 3; bases outside the gene matches: 9. The CDR3 extends over 16 amino acids. The complete variable domain, with remaining parts taken from reference TRBV5-4 and TRBJ2-7, reads ETGVTQSPTHLIKTRGQQVTLRCSSQSGHNTVSWYQQALGQGPQFIFQYYREEENGRGNFPPRFSGLQFPNYSSELNVNALELDDSALYLCASSLFGTSAFYEQYFGPGTRLTVT.

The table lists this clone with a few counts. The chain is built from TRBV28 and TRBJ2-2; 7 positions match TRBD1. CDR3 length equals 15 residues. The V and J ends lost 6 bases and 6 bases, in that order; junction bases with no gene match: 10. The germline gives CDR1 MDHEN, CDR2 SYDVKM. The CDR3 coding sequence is TGTGCCAGCAGCCAAGCAGGGGGAAGGGCCGGGGAGCTGTTTTTT. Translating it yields CASSQAGGRAGELFF.

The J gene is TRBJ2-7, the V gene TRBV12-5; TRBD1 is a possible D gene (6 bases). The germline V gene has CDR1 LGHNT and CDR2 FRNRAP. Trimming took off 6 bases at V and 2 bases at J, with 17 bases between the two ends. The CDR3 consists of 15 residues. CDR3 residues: CASGNVRDTTYEQYF. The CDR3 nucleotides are TGTGCTAGTGGCAATGTCCGGGACACAACCTACGAGCAGTACTTC.

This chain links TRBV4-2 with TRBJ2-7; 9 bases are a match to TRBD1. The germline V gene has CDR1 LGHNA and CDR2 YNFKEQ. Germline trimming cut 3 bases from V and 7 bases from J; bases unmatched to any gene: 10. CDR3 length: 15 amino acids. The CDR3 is CASSHPQGAQKEQYF. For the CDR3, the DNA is TGTGCCAGCAGCCACCCACAGGGGGCGCAAAAAGAGCAGTACTTC.

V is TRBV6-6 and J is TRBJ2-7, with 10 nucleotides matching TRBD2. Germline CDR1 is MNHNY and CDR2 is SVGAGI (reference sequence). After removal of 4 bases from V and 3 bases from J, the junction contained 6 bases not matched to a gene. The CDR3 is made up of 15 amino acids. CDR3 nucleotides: TGTGCCAGCAGTTCCCCGGGACTAGCGAACTACGAGCAGTACTTC. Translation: CASSSPGLANYEQYF.

The DNA of the CDR3 is TGTGCCAGTGAAAGGACAGGGTCCACTGAAGCTTTCTTT. Translating gives CASERTGSTEAFF. This chain links TRBV19 with TRBJ1-1, with 8 bases fitting TRBD1. V lost 8 bases, J lost 4 bases, and 6 bases stayed unmatched. Germline lookup yields CDR1 LNHDA and CDR2 SQIVND (reference sequence). CDR3 length: 13 residues. Combining the CDR3 with reference TRBV19 and TRBJ1-1 gives the whole variable domain DGGITQSPKYLFRKEGQNVTLSCEQNLNHDAMYWYRQDPGQGLRLIYYSQIVNDFQKGDIAEGYSVSREKKESFPLTVTSAQKNPTAFYLCASERTGSTEAFFGQGTRLTVV.

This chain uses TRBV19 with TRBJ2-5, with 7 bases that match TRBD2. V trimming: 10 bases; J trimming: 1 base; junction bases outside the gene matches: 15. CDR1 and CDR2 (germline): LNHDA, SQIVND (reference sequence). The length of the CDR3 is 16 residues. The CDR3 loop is CATSPRIPSGQETQYF. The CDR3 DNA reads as TGTGCCACCAGTCCCAGAATTCCTAGCGGCCAAGAGACCCAGTACTTC.

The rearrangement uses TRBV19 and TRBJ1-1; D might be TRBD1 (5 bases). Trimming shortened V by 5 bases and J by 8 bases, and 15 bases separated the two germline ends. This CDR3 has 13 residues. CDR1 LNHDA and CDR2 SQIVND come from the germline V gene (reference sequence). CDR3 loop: CASSGRTGAEAFF. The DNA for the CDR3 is TGTGCCAGTAGTGGAAGAACAGGAGCCGAAGCTTTCTTT.